These 29 T cell receptor beta chains were all obtained from the same sample, sequenced in a study of CD8 T cells in ankylosing spondylitis. TCRdb passed the 5' RACE reads through MiXCR, listing each CDR3 protein once. The table shows 350,000 or so distinct CDR3 sequences, with around 15% occurring only once. The sequenced sample was blood, either unsorted or a sorted T cell fraction (not recorded which). These receptors were taken from a male donor with ankylosing spondylitis or in good health (not recorded which).

V and J are TRBV15 and TRBJ2-5; the D gene is possibly TRBD1 (6 bases). Germline V gene lookup returns CDR1 LNHNV and CDR2 YYDKDF (reference sequence). The CDR3 is made up of 15 amino acids. V lost 5 bases to trimming and J lost 5 bases, with 18 bases between them. The CDR3 here is CATSPPQGRRETQYF. The DNA for the CDR3 is TGTGCCACCAGCCCCCCACAGGGTCGAAGGGAGACCCAGTACTTC.

This clonotype was observed many times. CDR3 nucleotides: TGTGCCTCCAGGGGACAGGGCTACGAGCAGTACTTC. Translating gives CASRGQGYEQYF. V is TRBV10-3 and J is TRBJ2-7; 9 nucleotides line up with TRBD1. From germline, CDR1 is ENHRY and CDR2 SYGVKD. Unmatched junction bases numbered 5, after V lost 11 bases and J lost 3 bases. CDR3 length equals 12 residues.

The chain's CDR3 is CAWSVTGGTYEQYF. The CDR3 nucleotides are TGTGCCTGGAGTGTGACAGGGGGGACCTACGAGCAGTACTTC. V and J are TRBV30 and TRBJ2-7; 9 bases map to TRBD1. The CDR3 contains 14 residues. The ends lost 0 bases at V and 2 bases at J; junction bases unmatched: 2. Germline assignment: CDR1 GTSNPN and CDR2 SVGIG (reference sequence).

The sample holds many counts of this clonotype. V is TRBV5-1 and J is TRBJ2-2; unclear D gene. The V and J ends lost 3 bases and 2 bases respectively, with 17 bases between them. Germline assignment: CDR1 SGHRS and CDR2 YFSETQ. The CDR3 is 17 amino acids. CDR3 nucleotides: TGCGCCAGCAGCTCCGGCGGCCTGACCTCTAACACCGGGGAGCTGTTTTTT. This sequence encodes CASSSGGLTSNTGELFF.

This clonotype was observed a handful of times. The rearrangement uses TRBV20-1 and TRBJ1-1; D gene ambiguous. V lost 0 bases to trimming and J lost 7 bases, with 12 bases between them. The germline V gene encodes CDR1 DFQATT and CDR2 SNEGSKA (reference sequence). The CDR3 has 13 amino acids. The CDR3 region has the DNA TGCAGTGCTAGAGATCCTAGGGCCCTTGAAGCTTTCTTT. It translates to CSARDPRALEAFF.

This clonotype was observed a few times. The chain combines TRBV5-1 with TRBJ1-1; D is unclear. Between the trimmed V and J ends, which lost 4 bases and 3 bases, there was a span of 16 bases. CDR1 is SGHRS and CDR2 is YFSETQ in the germline V gene. The CDR3 loop spans 15 amino acids. CDR3 nucleotides: TGCGCCAGCAGCCGCACTCCAACAGAAGACACTGAAGCTTTCTTT. Protein: CASSRTPTEDTEAFF.

This clonotype was recorded at least ten times. The V call is TRBV7-9, the J call TRBJ1-2; weak D call: TRBD1 (6 bases). From germline, CDR1 is SEHNR and CDR2 FQNEAQ (reference sequence). CDR3 length: 13 residues. The V end was cut by 4 bases, the J end by 8 bases, with 14 bases between. The CDR3 here is CASSSLTGPGYTF. For the CDR3, the DNA is TGTGCCAGCAGCTCGTTGACAGGTCCGGGCTACACCTTC.

A few counts support this clonotype. V is TRBV25-1 and J is TRBJ2-5; tentative D call: TRBD1 (6 bases). Germline V gene data show CDR1 as MGHDK and CDR2 as SYGVNS. Trimming took off 7 bases at V and 2 bases at J, with 8 bases between the two ends. The CDR3 length is 12 residues. For the CDR3, the DNA is TGTGCCAGCAACAGGGAGCAAGAGACCCAGTACTTC. It is translated as CASNREQETQYF.

V is TRBV5-1 and J is TRBJ2-3; TRBD2 aligns across 10 bases. V gave up 2 bases and J gave up 6 bases; unmatched junction bases: 9. The germline CDR1 and CDR2 sequences are SGHRS and YFSETQ. This CDR3 has 16 residues. The CDR3, as DNA: TGCGCCAGCAGCTTAACCAGGACTAGCGGTAGGGATACGCAGTATTTT. Residues: CASSLTRTSGRDTQYF.

The chain links TRBV12-3 or TRBV12-4 to TRBJ2-5; possibly TRBD2 for D (7 bases). Trimming took 3 bases from V and 1 from J, leaving 18 bases between them. The CDR3 covers 17 residues. The CDR3 bases are TGTGCCAGCAGTTTTTCAAGCGCGGCGGGGGCCCAAGAGACCCAGTACTTC. Amino acid sequence: CASSFSSAAGAQETQYF.

The J gene is TRBJ2-7, the V gene TRBV12-3 or TRBV12-4; D gene uncertain. The CDR3 has 15 residues. V was shortened by 1 base and J by 1 base, with 11 bases between the two germline ends. CDR3 bases: TGTGCCAGCAGTTTAGGATGGAGAGGATCCTACGAGCAGTACTTC. Amino acid sequence: CASSLGWRGSYEQYF.

This clonotype appeared a few times. CDR3 in amino acids: CSASSSGRGNEQFF. The CDR3 bases are TGCAGTGCTAGTTCGAGCGGGAGAGGCAATGAGCAGTTCTTC. V usage is TRBV20-1 and J usage is TRBJ2-1; TRBD2 agrees at 8 bases. The CDR3 is 14 amino acids. Germline V gene data show CDR1 as DFQATT and CDR2 as SNEGSKA (reference sequence). J was trimmed by 6 bases and V by 3 bases; bases with no gene match: 7.

This clonotype was seen only a few times. This chain links TRBV7-8 with TRBJ2-2; D is possibly TRBD1 (5 bases). CDR1 and CDR2 from the germline V gene are SGHVS and FQNEAQ. The V end lost 5 bases, the J end lost 5 bases, and 12 bases lay between the germline ends. This CDR3 is built from 14 residues. CDR3: CASSLAGKTGELFF. CDR3 bases: TGTGCCAGCAGCCTGGCAGGGAAGACCGGGGAGCTGTTTTTT.

The J gene is TRBJ2-3, the V gene TRBV4-2; TRBD2 matches 9 bases. This CDR3 has 16 amino acids. V was pared by 1 base and J by 2 bases, with 4 bases of the junction left unmatched. Germline V lookup: CDR1 LGHNA, CDR2 YNFKEQ. CDR3: CASSQVQRGATDTQYF. In DNA, the CDR3 is TGTGCCAGCAGCCAAGTCCAGCGGGGGGCCACAGATACGCAGTATTTT.

In its sample, this clonotype was seen many times. The chain joins TRBV20-1 to TRBJ1-1, with unresolved D. The CDR3 totals 13 residues. V shed 6 bases and J shed 4 bases, with 15 bases lying between them. CDR1 is DFQATT and CDR2 is SNEGSKA in the germline V gene (reference sequence). This CDR3 reads CSAHWPDTTEAFF. In DNA form, the CDR3 reads TGCAGTGCCCACTGGCCGGATACCACTGAAGCTTTCTTT.

Many counts were recorded for this clonotype. Written as DNA, the CDR3 is TGTGCCAGCAGCTCTCACCCCACAGTTGCAGATACGCAGTATTTT. Translated: CASSSHPTVADTQYF. The genes are TRBV7-9 and TRBJ2-3; D gene uncertain. The germline V gene encodes CDR1 SEHNR and CDR2 FQNEAQ (reference sequence). This CDR3 is built from 15 residues. Trimming stripped 4 bases from V and 4 bases from J, with 15 bases between.

This clonotype was detected only a few times. The V call is TRBV5-1, the J call TRBJ2-3; 7 nucleotides line up with TRBD1. CDR3 length: 14 residues. Per the germline V gene, CDR1 is SGHRS and CDR2 is YFSETQ. Trimming cost V 4 bases and J 2 bases; bases outside gene matches: 4. The CDR3 bases are TGCGCCAGCAGCGAGGGGGCTTACACAGATACGCAGTATTTT. Protein sequence: CASSEGAYTDTQYF.

The CDR3 bases are TGTGCCAGCAACGGCCCCCAGGAGACCCAGTACTTC. It encodes CASNGPQETQYF. This sequence joins TRBV2 and TRBJ2-5; no clear D gene. Trimming removed 7 bases from V and 5 bases from J, with 11 bases in between. Germline assignment: CDR1 SNHLY and CDR2 FYNNEI. The CDR3 extends over 12 amino acids.

The V gene is TRBV5-1, the J gene TRBJ1-1; the D gene is possibly TRBD1 (5 bases). Germline assignment: CDR1 SGHRS and CDR2 YFSETQ. Trimming took off 2 bases at V and 2 bases at J, with 19 bases between the two ends. The CDR3 is 17 amino acids. CDR3 in DNA: TGCGCCAGCAGCTTTCAGGGCTCGGGGTTGGCAAACACTGAAGCTTTCTTT. This gives the protein CASSFQGSGLANTEAFF.

The rearrangement uses TRBV7-2 and TRBJ2-1, with 7 bases matching TRBD2. Unmatched junction bases numbered 7, after V lost 1 base and J lost 4 bases. Germline-derived CDR1 and CDR2 are SGHTA and FQGNSA. The CDR3 has 16 residues. CDR3: CASSLVGLADYNEQFF. DNA for the CDR3: TGTGCCAGCAGCTTAGTCGGGCTAGCGGATTACAATGAGCAGTTCTTC.

The rearrangement uses TRBV11-2 and TRBJ2-7, with 7 bases matching TRBD2. CDR3 length equals 19 residues. The V segment lost 1 base and the J segment 10 bases; nucleotides outside the gene matches: 25. CDR1 is SGHAT, CDR2 FQNNGV, per germline. Written as DNA, the CDR3 is TGTGCCAGCAGCTTAGTAAGCGGTGGGGTTCTAGCGGCCCTATGGGGACAGTACTTC. Its translation is CASSLVSGGVLAALWGQYF.

Only a few counts were recorded for this clonotype. This chain joins TRBV4-1 and TRBJ1-6; unclear D gene. CDR3 length equals 13 residues. The germline gives CDR1 MGHRA, CDR2 YSYEKL. V lost 0 bases, J lost 7 bases, and 4 bases lay in between. The CDR3 sequence: CASSQDPNSPLHF. The CDR3 bases are TGCGCCAGCAGCCAAGATCCGAATTCACCCCTCCACTTT.

A few counts support this clonotype. The J gene is TRBJ1-6, the V gene TRBV7-2; 8 bases line up with TRBD1. Germline V gives CDR1 SGHTA, CDR2 FQGNSA. The V and J ends lost 6 bases and 5 bases, in that order; junction bases with no gene match: 3. The CDR3 is 14 residues long. The CDR3 region is CASRYRGDNSPLHF. CDR3 nucleotide sequence: TGTGCCAGCAGATACAGGGGGGATAATTCACCCCTCCACTTT.

The V call is TRBV10-3, the J call TRBJ2-1; 10 bases line up with TRBD1. The germline CDR1 and CDR2 sequences are ENHRY and SYGVKD. The CDR3 sequence is 16 residues long. V was clipped by 10 bases and J by 6 bases; unmatched bases: 15. The CDR3 sequence: CATSVMTGGWGNEQFF. CDR3 DNA: TGTGCCACCTCAGTCATGACAGGGGGCTGGGGCAATGAGCAGTTCTTC.

This rearrangement joins TRBV4-1 to TRBJ2-7; the match to TRBD2 covers 7 bases. In germline, CDR1 is MGHRA, CDR2 YSYEKL. V dropped 0 bases and J dropped 1; count of bases not matched to a gene: 12. The length of the CDR3 is 18 residues. The CDR3 nucleotides are TGCGCCAGCAGCCAAGAGGGGGGAGGGCCCCGAGGATCCTACGAGCAGTACTTC. This encodes CASSQEGGGPRGSYEQYF.

V gene TRBV12-3 or TRBV12-4 combines with J gene TRBJ2-1; D is perhaps TRBD2 (5 bases). The germline V and J ends were trimmed by 6 bases and 2 bases, with 14 bases remaining between them. This CDR3 comprises 15 residues. CDR3 amino acids: CASSPGSGTYNEQFF. CDR3 bases: TGTGCCAGCAGCCCTGGGAGCGGAACCTACAATGAGCAGTTCTTC.

The CDR3 loop reads CSVETGGGGNTIYF. CDR3 in DNA: TGCAGCGTTGAAACGGGAGGAGGTGGAAACACCATATATTTT. The chain recombines TRBV29-1 with TRBJ1-3; D not certain. Between the trimmed V and J ends, which lost 2 bases and 3 bases, there was a span of 11 bases. CDR1 SQVTM and CDR2 ANQGSEA come from the germline V gene. This CDR3 region has 14 residues.

V and J are TRBV20-1 and TRBJ1-1; no definite D call. This CDR3 is built from 15 residues. V lost 5 bases and J lost 6, with 22 bases in between. Germline V CDR1 and CDR2: DFQATT, SNEGSKA (reference sequence). The CDR3 DNA reads as TGCAGTGCTCCAATGATGGGCAGTAGGGTGGCTGAAGCTTTCTTT. Amino acids: CSAPMMGSRVAEAFF.

V is TRBV5-1 and J is TRBJ2-5, with 11 bases matching TRBD2. The length of the CDR3 is 16 residues. Germline trimming cut 4 bases from V and 4 bases from J; bases unmatched to any gene: 9. Germline values: CDR1 SGHRS, CDR2 YFSETQ. The CDR3 sequence: CASSVNSGGAGETQYF. The CDR3 DNA reads TGCGCCAGCAGCGTGAATAGCGGGGGGGCAGGAGAGACCCAGTACTTC. The full variable domain, with the rest looked up from reference TRBV5-1 and TRBJ2-5, is KAGVTQTPRYLIKTRGQQVTLSCSPISGHRSVSWYQQTPGQGLQFLFEYFSETQRNKGNFPGRFSGRQFSNSRSEMNVSTLELGDSALYLCASSVNSGGAGETQYFGPGTRLLVL.